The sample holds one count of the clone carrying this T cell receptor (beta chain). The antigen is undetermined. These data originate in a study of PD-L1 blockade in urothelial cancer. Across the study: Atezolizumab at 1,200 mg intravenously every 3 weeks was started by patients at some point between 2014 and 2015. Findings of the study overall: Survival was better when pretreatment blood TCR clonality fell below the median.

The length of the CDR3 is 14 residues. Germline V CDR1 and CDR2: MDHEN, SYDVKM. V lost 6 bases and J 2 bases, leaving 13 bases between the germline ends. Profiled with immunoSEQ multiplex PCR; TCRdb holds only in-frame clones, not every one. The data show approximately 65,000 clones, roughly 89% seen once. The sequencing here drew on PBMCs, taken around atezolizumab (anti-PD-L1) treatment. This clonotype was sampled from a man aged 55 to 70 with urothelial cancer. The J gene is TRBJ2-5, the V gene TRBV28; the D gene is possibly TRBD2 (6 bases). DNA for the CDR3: TGTGCCAGCAGGACCTTTAGCGGACAAGAGACCCAGTACTTC. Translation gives CASRTFSGQETQYF.